This TCR beta chain was identified in a study of T cells in localized non-small cell lung cancer (dated by TCRdb to the early 2020s). Study-wide context: T cell repertoires of approximately 250 early-stage NSCLC patients were analyzed, with tumors being compared against uninvolved tumor-adjacent lungs. Of the NSCLC patients, over 120 were male and around 99 were female, and the mean age was approximately 66 years. The cohort comprised roughly 230 treatment-naïve NSCLC patients with resected, localized lung tumors. The paper as a whole reports these results and caveats: Because of the exploratory design, TCR variables were selected using unadjusted p-values without false-discovery rate correction. Multi-region tumor sequencing was not performed, so intratumor heterogeneity could not be excluded. The highest T cell clonality was observed in uninvolved tumor-adjacent lung, where clonality exceeded that of tumor, suggesting that antigenic responses were more focused in uninvolved tumor-adjacent lung. A median of roughly 60 of the top 100 tumor clones were detected in paired uninvolved adjacent lung, and around 27 of these tumor clones were also found among the top 100 clones of the paired uninvolved adjacent lung. Higher T cell density in blood was associated with longer overall survival, whereas higher clonality in adjacent lung was associated with shorter survival.

The immunoSEQ Assay was used to sequence TCR beta CDR3 regions from DNA. Regarding the original processing steps: T cell density was computed as TCR beta template counts normalized to usable DNA estimated by amplifying housekeeping genes. Richness was estimated with the preseqR package, extrapolating to 400,000 templates for PBMC samples and 120,000 templates for tissue samples. Clonality was calculated as one minus Pielou's evenness. To identify tissue-enriched TCRs, differential abundance testing was run on productive amino-acid clonotypes with a minimum total count of 5 and an alpha of 0.1. The Jaccard Index and the Morisita Overlap Index were used to measure how much the repertoires overlapped between compartments. GLIPH clustered TCR beta CDR3s with public tetramer-defined viral CDR3s; viral motifs required at least three viral sequences plus V-gene enrichment. The immuneACCESS repertoire file appears here via TCRdb, limited to in-frame rearrangements. These files lack a portion of the clones; in checked studies, under half of the deficit traces to unresolved V genes, and the cause of the others is not known. That table is the source of V, J and clone size, and D and trimming were worked out from the DNA. The sample records about 78,000 clones, approximately 84% of which are singletons. In total, the top ten clones hold approximately 3% of the sample.

For this clone: Which antigen it targets is not known. The input lacks base qualities; no much larger clone sits a single base away.

The germline ends are 6 bases apart after V is trimmed by 2 bases and J by 8 bases. The germline V gene (reference sequence) specifies MNHEY as CDR1 and SMNVEV as CDR2. The CDR3 runs 12 residues from the cysteine to the phenylalanine. The entry retains the CDR3 DNA only, 36 bases that are in frame from base 1. At diagnosis, peripheral blood, uninvolved tumor-adjacent lung and tumor were collected and stored as a combination of fresh-frozen and FFPE material. For TCR repertoire profiling, blood samples were analyzed as peripheral blood mononuclear cells. The sequence derives from a man aged 35-69 years with stage I lung adenocarcinoma. The source was peripheral blood, collected before any cancer treatment. This chain is built from TRBV27 and TRBJ2-2, with an unclear D gene assignment. CDR3 loop: CASSLRKGELFF. The DNA sequence is TGTGCCAGCAGTTTAAGGAAAGGGGAGCTGTTTTTT.